Listed here are 9 T cell receptor beta chains from one sample, sequenced in a study of beta chain features in type 1 diabetes. Reverse transcribing all isolated RNA meant expressed TCRB transcripts were sequenced. Produced via immunoSEQ multiplex PCR; TCRdb's table is partial and in-frame only. The data show 200,000 to 250,000 clones, 7.5% to 10% seen once. The sample consisted of naive CD4+ T cells from blood. These receptors were taken from a woman younger than 30 in good health.

The chain has TRBV18 and TRBJ2-2; 11 bases match TRBD2. Looked up from germline, CDR1 is KGHSH and CDR2 is LQKENI. V shed 5 bases, J shed 7 bases, and the junction held 6 bases outside the gene matches. The CDR3 has 15 residues. In nucleotides, the CDR3 is TGTGCCAGCTCAACTAGCGGGGGATTCGGCGGGGAGCTGTTTTTT. Protein: CASSTSGGFGGELFF.

The chain combines TRBV5-4 with TRBJ2-5; D not resolved. The CDR3 is 14 amino acids. Trimming took 0 bases from V and 5 from J, leaving 11 bases between them. Germline-derived CDR1 and CDR2 are SGHNT and YYREEE (reference sequence). CDR3: CASSLEPSKETQYF. The CDR3 DNA sequence: TGTGCCAGCAGCTTGGAACCTAGTAAGGAGACCCAGTACTTC. Full variable domain (remainder filled in from reference TRBV5-4 and TRBJ2-5): ETGVTQSPTHLIKTRGQQVTLRCSSQSGHNTVSWYQQALGQGPQFIFQYYREEENGRGNFPPRFSGLQFPNYSSELNVNALELDDSALYLCASSLEPSKETQYFGPGTRLLVL.

This clone came up a few times. The chain employs TRBV7-6 and TRBJ2-5; D not resolved. The CDR3 length is 12 residues. Germline V gene sequence: CDR1 SGHVS, CDR2 FNYEAQ. The V end was cut by 5 bases, the J end by 1 base, with 5 bases between. The CDR3 spells CASSPFQETQYF. In nucleotides, the CDR3 is TGTGCCAGCAGCCCCTTCCAAGAGACCCAGTACTTC.

This clone has just a few counts. The genes are TRBV7-9 and TRBJ2-2; 7 positions agree with TRBD2. The CDR3 is made up of 15 amino acids. The V segment lost 6 bases and the J segment 1 base; nucleotides outside the gene matches: 5. CDR1 SEHNR and CDR2 FQNEAQ come from the germline V gene (reference sequence). The CDR3: CASSSTSRNTGELFF. The CDR3 DNA is TGTGCCAGCAGTTCGACTAGCCGGAACACCGGGGAGCTGTTTTTT.

This clone was observed a handful of times. This chain uses TRBV6-1 with TRBJ2-3, with TRBD2 identical over 11 bases. CDR1 MNHNS and CDR2 SASEGT come from the germline V gene. The V gene end was trimmed by 1 base and the J gene end by 0 bases; junction bases not matched to a gene: 6. This CDR3 has 18 residues. Here the CDR3 reads CASSEELTSGASTDTQYF. The CDR3 region has the DNA TGTGCCAGCAGTGAAGAATTGACTAGCGGGGCTAGCACAGATACGCAGTATTTT.

This clone was recorded a few times. This chain joins TRBV7-2 and TRBJ2-1; possibly TRBD1 for D (6 bases). This CDR3 is built from 17 residues. Per germline, CDR1 SGHTA and CDR2 FQGNSA. Trimming cost V 2 bases and J 2 bases, with 16 bases left between them. For the CDR3, the DNA is TGTGCCAGCAGCTTAAATCCCGGGACACCCGCCTACAATGAGCAGTTCTTC. It translates to CASSLNPGTPAYNEQFF.

The chain couples TRBV18 to TRBJ2-7; D may be TRBD2 (5 bases). V was clipped by 3 bases and J by 3 bases, with 9 bases between them. The CDR3 extends over 13 amino acids. Germline V CDR1 and CDR2: KGHSH, LQKENI. The CDR3, as DNA: TGTGCCAGCTCACCTGACGGGGACTACGAGCAGTACTTC. Its translation is CASSPDGDYEQYF. The full variable domain, rest sourced from reference TRBV18 and TRBJ2-7, is NAGVMQNPRHLVRRRGQEARLRCSPMKGHSHVYWYRQLPEEGLKFMVYLQKENIIDESGMPKERFSAEFPKEGPSILRIQQVVRGDSAAYFCASSPDGDYEQYFGPGTRLTVT.

The chain links TRBV5-1 to TRBJ2-1; 7 nucleotides agree with TRBD2. The CDR3 sequence is 15 residues long. Germline V lookup: CDR1 SGHRS, CDR2 YFSETQ. V was pared by 2 bases and J by 4 bases, with 6 bases of the junction left unmatched. The CDR3 here is CASSLGGGGYNEQFF. The CDR3 DNA sequence: TGCGCCAGCAGCTTAGGCGGGGGTGGATACAATGAGCAGTTCTTC.

The chain recombines TRBV9 with TRBJ2-1, with D possibly being TRBD2 (7 bases). The length of the CDR3 is 18 residues. Trimming removed 0 bases at V and 0 bases at J, with 16 bases between. Germline-derived CDR1 and CDR2 are SGDLS and YYNGEE. CDR3 sequence reads: CASSVAGGGLSSYNEQFF. The CDR3 DNA sequence: TGTGCCAGCAGCGTAGCGGGGGGCGGGTTGAGCTCCTACAATGAGCAGTTCTTC.